This entry concerns a single T cell receptor beta chain. The antigen is unknown. The data derive from a study of shared clonotypes between healthy human individuals. Study-level results: It was the non-shared clonotypes that had lower generation probabilities than clonotypes shared by all four donors.

The DNA input per sorted-subset replicate PCR was around 200 ng, corresponding to around 28,000 T cell genomes. Source study methods: From ImmunoSEQ came sequences covering only the junction and carrying no quality scores, so filtering differed. Method: immunoSEQ multiplex PCR; TCRdb's copy keeps in-frame clones and lacks some. V, J and clone size are taken as reported in that table, and D and trimming were inferred from the DNA itself. The sample includes 2 million to 2.5 million clones, 95% of them seen just once. The sample taken for sequencing was naive CD4+ T cells sorted from blood. Subset noted: CD45RA+ positively selected. The receptor was isolated from a man aged 18 to 35 in good health.

CDR3 DNA sequence: TGTGCCAGCAGCTTAGGAGGCAGGGGATACAATCAGCCCCAGCATTTT. Protein product: CASSLGGRGYNQPQHF. This chain links TRBV13 with TRBJ1-5; TRBD1 might be the D (6 bases). This CDR3 is built from 16 residues. Germline lookup yields CDR1 PRHDT and CDR2 FYEKMQ (reference sequence). Trimming removed 0 bases from V and 3 bases from J, with 12 bases in between.